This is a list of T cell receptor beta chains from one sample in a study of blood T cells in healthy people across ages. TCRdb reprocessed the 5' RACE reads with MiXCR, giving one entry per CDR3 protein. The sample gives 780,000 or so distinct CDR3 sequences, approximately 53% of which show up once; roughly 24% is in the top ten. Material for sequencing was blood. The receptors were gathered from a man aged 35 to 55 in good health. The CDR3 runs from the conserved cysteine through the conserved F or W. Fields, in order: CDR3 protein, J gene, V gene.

CASSVGLADNEQFF,TRBJ2-1,TRBV5-6
CSWGPGAPYNEQFF,TRBJ2-1,TRBV29-1
CASSLSLALIDGELFF,TRBJ2-2,TRBV28
CASSATQTAYNEQYF,TRBJ2-5,TRBV7-2
CASTPTGTSYEQYF,TRBJ2-7,TRBV28
CASSLRAGHHSGANVLTF,TRBJ2-6,TRBV7-3
CASKLDTDTQYF,TRBJ2-3,TRBV12-3/TRBV12-4
CSAKGQAHTEAFF,TRBJ1-1,TRBV20-1
CASSLEGEANTEAFF,TRBJ1-1,TRBV11-2
CASSPYGGEGYGYTF,TRBJ1-2,TRBV6-5
CSARVTDTKEFF,TRBJ2-1,TRBV20-1
CAWRPGVGYTF,TRBJ1-2,TRBV30
CASSLRVQGGDEQFF,TRBJ2-1,TRBV5-1
CASSVAGAYLETQYF,TRBJ2-5,TRBV7-8
CASSQGVDNYEQYF,TRBJ2-7,TRBV4-1
CASSDGVRPGELFF,TRBJ2-2,TRBV3-1
CASSRSSGATDTQYF,TRBJ2-3,TRBV9
CAIGSGRGASGANVLTF,TRBJ2-6,TRBV10-3
CASSTPDRGQEAFF,TRBJ1-1,TRBV6-5
CSASGGVEYGYTF,TRBJ1-2,TRBV20-1
CASKPGTYEQYF,TRBJ2-7,TRBV6-2/TRBV6-3
CSASVRGAGFRENQYF,TRBJ2-5,TRBV20-1